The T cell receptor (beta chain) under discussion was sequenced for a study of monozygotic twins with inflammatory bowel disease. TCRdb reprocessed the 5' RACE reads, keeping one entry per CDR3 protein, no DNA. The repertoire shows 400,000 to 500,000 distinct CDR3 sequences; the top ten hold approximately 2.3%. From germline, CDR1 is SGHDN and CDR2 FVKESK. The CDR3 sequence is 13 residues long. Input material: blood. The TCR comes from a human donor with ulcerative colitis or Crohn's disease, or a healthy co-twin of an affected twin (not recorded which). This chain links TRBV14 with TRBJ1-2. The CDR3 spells CASSAGGNYGYTF.